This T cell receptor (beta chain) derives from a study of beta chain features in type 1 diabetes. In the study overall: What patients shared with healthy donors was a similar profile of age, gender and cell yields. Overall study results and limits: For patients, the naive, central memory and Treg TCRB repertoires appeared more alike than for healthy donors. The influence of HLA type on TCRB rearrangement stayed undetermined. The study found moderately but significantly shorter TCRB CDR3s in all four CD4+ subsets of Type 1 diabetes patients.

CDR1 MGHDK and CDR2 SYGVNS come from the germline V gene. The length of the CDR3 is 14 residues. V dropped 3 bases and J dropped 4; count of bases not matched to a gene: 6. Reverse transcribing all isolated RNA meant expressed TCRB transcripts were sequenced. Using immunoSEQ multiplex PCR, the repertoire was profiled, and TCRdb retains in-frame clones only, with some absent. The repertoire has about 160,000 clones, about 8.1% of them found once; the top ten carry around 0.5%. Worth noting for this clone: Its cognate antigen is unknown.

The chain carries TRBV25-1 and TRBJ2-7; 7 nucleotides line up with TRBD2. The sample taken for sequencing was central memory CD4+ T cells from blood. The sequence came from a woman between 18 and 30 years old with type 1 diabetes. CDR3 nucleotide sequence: TGTGCCAGCAGTGACGGCGGGAGTCTTTACGAGCAGTACTTC. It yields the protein CASSDGGSLYEQYF.